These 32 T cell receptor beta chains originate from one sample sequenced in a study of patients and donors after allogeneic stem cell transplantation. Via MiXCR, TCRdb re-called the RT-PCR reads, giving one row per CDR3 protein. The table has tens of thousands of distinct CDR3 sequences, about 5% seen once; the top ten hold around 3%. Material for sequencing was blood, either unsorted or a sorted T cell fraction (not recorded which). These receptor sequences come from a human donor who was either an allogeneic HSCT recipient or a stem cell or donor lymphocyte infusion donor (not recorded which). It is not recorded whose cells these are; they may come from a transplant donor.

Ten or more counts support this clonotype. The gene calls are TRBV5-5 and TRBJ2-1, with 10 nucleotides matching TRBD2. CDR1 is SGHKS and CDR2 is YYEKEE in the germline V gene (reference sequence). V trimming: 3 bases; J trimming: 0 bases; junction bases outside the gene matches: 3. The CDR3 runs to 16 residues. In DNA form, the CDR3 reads TGTGCCAGCAGCTACGGACTAGCGGTCTCCTACAATGAGCAGTTCTTC. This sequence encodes CASSYGLAVSYNEQFF. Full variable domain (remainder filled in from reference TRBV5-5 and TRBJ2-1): DAGVTQSPTHLIKTRGQQVTLRCSPISGHKSVSWYQQVLGQGPQFIFQYYEKEERGRGNFPDRFSARQFPNYSSELNVNALLLGDSALYLCASSYGLAVSYNEQFFGPGTRLTVL.

CDR3 in DNA: TGTGCCAGCAGCCCACGACAGGTCTCCTACGAGCAGTACTTC. This sequence encodes CASSPRQVSYEQYF. The gene calls are TRBV9 and TRBJ2-7; D is possibly TRBD1 (6 bases). The V gene lost 4 bases and the J gene lost 0 bases, with 11 bases spanning the gap. The CDR3 sequence is 14 residues long. Germline lookup yields CDR1 SGDLS and CDR2 YYNGEE. Full variable domain (rest looked up from reference TRBV9 and TRBJ2-7): DSGVTQTPKHLITATGQRVTLRCSPRSGDLSVYWYQQSLDQGLQFLIQYYNGEERAKGNILERFSAQQFPDLHSELNLSSLELGDSALYFCASSPRQVSYEQYFGPGTRLTVT.

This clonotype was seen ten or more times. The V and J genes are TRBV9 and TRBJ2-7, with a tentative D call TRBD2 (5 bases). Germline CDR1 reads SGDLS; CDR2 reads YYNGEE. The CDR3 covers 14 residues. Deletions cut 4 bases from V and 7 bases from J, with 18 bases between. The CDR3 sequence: CASSPSEGRAEQYF. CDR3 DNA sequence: TGTGCCAGCAGCCCCTCTGAGGGAAGGGCGGAGCAGTACTTC.

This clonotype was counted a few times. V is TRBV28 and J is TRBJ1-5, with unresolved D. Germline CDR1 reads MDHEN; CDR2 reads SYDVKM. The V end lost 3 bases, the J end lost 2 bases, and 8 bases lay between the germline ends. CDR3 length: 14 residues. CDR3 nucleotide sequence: TGTGCCAGCAGTTTGGACGGGGGCAATCAGCCCCAGCATTTT. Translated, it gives CASSLDGGNQPQHF.

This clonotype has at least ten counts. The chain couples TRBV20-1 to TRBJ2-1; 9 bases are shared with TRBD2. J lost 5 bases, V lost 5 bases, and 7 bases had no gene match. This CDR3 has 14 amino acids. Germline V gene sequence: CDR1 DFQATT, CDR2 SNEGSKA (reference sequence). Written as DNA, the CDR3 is TGCAGTGCTGTTGGGCGGGGGGGCAACAATGAGCAGTTCTTC. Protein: CSAVGRGGNNEQFF.

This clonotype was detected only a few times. CDR3 residues: CASSLSGQGNTIYF. In nucleotides, the CDR3 is TGTGCCAGCAGTTTATCGGGACAGGGTAACACCATATATTTT. This chain joins TRBV27 and TRBJ1-3; 9 nucleotides align to TRBD1. The junction had 1 base not matched to a gene; V was cut back by 0 bases and J by 7 bases. CDR1 is MNHEY, CDR2 SMNVEV, per germline (reference sequence). This CDR3 comprises 14 residues.

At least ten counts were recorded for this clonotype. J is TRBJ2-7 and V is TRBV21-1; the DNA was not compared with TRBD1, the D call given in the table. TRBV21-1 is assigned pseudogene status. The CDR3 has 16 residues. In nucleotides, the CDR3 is TGTGCCAGCAGCAAAGAACGAGCGGGGGGCAGATACGAGCAGTACTTC. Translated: CASSKERAGGRYEQYF.

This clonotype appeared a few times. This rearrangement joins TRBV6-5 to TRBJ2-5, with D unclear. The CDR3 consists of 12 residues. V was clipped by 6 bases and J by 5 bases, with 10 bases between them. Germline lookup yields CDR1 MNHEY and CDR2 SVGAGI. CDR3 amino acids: CASRHSRETQYF. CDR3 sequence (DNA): TGTGCCAGCAGACACTCGCGGGAGACCCAGTACTTC.

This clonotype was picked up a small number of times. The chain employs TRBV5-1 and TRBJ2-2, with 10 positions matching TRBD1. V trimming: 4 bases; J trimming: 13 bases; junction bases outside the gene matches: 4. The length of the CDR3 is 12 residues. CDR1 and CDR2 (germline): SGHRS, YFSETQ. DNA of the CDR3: TGCGCCAGCAGCCACCGGGACAGGGGGCTGTTTTTT. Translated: CASSHRDRGLFF.

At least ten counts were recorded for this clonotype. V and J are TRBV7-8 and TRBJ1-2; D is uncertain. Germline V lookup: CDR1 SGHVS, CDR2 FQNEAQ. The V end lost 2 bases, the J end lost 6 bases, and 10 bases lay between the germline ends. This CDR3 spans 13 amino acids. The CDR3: CASSLPGLNGYTF. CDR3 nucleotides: TGTGCCAGCAGCTTACCAGGCCTAAATGGCTACACCTTC.

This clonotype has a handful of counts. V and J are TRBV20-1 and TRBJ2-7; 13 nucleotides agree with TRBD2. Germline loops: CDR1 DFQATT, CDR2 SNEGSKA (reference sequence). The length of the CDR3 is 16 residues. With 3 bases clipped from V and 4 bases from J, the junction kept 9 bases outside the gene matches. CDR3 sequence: CSASQVTSGGPYEQYF. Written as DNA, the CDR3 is TGCAGTGCTAGTCAAGTGACTAGCGGGGGGCCTTACGAGCAGTACTTC.

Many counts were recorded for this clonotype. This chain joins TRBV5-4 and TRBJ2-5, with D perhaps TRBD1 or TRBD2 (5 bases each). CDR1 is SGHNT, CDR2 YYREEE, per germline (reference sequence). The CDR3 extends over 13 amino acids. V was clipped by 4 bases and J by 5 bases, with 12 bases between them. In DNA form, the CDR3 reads TGTGCCAGCAGCCCCCCCGGGGACGAGACCCAGTACTTC. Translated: CASSPPGDETQYF.

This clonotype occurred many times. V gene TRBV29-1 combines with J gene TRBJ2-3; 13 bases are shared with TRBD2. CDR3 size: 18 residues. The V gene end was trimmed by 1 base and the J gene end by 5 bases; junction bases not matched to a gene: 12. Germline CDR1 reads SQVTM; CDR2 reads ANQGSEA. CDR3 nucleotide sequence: TGCAGCGTTGAAGGTGGACTAGCGGGGGCGTCCGGTTTAGATACGCAGTATTTT. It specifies CSVEGGLAGASGLDTQYF.

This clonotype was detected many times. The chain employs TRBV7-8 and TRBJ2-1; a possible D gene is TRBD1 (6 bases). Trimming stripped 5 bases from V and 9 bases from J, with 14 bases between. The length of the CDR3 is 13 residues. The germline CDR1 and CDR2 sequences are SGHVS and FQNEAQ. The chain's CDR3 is CASSLSLGGEQFF. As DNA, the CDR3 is TGTGCCAGCAGCCTCTCATTAGGGGGTGAGCAGTTCTTC.

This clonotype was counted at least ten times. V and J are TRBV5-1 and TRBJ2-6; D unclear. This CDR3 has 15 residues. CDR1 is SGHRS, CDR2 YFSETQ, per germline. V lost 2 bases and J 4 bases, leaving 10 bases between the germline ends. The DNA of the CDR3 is TGCGCCAGCAGCTTTCGACCATCAGGGGCCAACGTCCTGACTTTC. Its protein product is CASSFRPSGANVLTF.

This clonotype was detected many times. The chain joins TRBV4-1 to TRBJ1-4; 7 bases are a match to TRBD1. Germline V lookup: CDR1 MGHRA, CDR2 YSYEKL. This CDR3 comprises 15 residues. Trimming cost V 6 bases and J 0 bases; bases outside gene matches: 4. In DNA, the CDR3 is TGCGCCAGCAGTCCTACAGGGGCAACTAATGAAAAACTGTTTTTT. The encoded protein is CASSPTGATNEKLFF.

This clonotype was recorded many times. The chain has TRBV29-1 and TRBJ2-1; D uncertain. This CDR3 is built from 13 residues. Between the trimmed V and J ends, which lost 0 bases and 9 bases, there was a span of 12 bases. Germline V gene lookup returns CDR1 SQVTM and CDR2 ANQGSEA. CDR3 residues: CSVEESPEREQFF. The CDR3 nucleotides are TGCAGCGTTGAAGAATCTCCTGAGCGTGAGCAGTTCTTC.

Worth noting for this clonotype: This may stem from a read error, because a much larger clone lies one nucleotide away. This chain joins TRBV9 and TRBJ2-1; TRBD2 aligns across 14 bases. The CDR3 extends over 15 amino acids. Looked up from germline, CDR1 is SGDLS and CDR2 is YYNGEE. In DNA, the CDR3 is TGTGCCAGCAGCGGGACTAGCGGGGGGTACAATAAGCAGTTCTTC. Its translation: CASSGTSGGYNKQFF.

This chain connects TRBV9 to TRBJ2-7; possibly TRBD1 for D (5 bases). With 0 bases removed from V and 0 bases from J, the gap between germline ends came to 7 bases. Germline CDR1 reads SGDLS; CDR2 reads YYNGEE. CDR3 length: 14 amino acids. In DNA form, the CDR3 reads TGTGCCAGCAGCGTAGGGACATTCTCCTACGAGCAGTACTTC. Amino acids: CASSVGTFSYEQYF.

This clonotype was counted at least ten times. The CDR3 sequence: CASSLTGLSYEQYF. For the CDR3, the DNA is TGTGCCAGCAGCTTGACAGGCCTCTCCTACGAGCAGTACTTC. The chain carries TRBV5-8 and TRBJ2-7; D is perhaps TRBD1 (5 bases). Germline CDR1 and CDR2: SGHTS and YDEGEE. The V and J ends lost 1 base and 0 bases respectively, with 8 bases between them. This CDR3 contains 14 residues. Filled out from reference TRBV5-8 and TRBJ2-7, the complete variable domain reads EAGVTQSPTHLIKTRGQQATLRCSPISGHTSVYWYQQALGLGLQFLLWYDEGEERNRGNFPPRFSGRQFPNYSSELNVNALELEDSALYLCASSLTGLSYEQYFGPGTRLTVT.

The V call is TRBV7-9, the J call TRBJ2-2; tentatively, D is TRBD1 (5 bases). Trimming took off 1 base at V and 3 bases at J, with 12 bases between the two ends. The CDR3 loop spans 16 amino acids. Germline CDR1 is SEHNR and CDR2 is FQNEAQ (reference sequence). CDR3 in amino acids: CASSLGQGSYTGELFF. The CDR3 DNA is TGTGCCAGCAGCTTAGGGCAGGGTTCTTACACCGGGGAGCTGTTTTTT.

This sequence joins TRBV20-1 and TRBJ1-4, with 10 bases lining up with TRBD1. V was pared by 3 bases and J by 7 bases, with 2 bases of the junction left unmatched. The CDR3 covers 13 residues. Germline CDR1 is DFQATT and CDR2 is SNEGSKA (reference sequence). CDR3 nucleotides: TGCAGTGCTAGGACAGGGGGCGTTGAAAAACTGTTTTTT. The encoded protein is CSARTGGVEKLFF.

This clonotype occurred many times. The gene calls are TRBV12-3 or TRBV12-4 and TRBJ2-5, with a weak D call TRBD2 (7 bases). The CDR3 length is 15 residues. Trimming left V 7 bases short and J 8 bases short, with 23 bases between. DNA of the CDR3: TGTGCCAGCAAAGCTGGGGGGGGGGCCGGAGGAACCCAGTACTTC. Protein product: CASKAGGGAGGTQYF.

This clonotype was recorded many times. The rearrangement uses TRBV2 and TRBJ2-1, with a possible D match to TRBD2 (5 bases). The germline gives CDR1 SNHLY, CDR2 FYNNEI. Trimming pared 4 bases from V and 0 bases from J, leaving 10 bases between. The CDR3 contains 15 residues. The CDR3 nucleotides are TGTGCCAGCAGTGTGGAGGAGAGCTCCTACAATGAGCAGTTCTTC. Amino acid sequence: CASSVEESSYNEQFF. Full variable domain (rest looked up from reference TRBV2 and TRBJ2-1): EPEVTQTPSHQVTQMGQEVILRCVPISNHLYFYWYRQILGQKVEFLVSFYNNEISEKSEIFDDQFSVERPDGSNFTLKIRSTKLEDSAMYFCASSVEESSYNEQFFGPGTRLTVL.

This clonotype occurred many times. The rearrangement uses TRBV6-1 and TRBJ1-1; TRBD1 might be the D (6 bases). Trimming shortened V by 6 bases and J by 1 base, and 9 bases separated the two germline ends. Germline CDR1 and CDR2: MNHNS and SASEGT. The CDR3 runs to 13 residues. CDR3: CASSPRGNTEAFF. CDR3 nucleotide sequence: TGTGCCAGCAGCCCCAGGGGGAACACTGAAGCTTTCTTT.

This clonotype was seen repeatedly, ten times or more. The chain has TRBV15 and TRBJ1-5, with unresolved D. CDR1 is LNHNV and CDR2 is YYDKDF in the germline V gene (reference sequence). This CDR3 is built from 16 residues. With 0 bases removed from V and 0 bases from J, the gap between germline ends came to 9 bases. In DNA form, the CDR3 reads TGTGCCACCAGCAGAGATCGGGTCTATAGCAATCAGCCCCAGCATTTT. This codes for CATSRDRVYSNQPQHF. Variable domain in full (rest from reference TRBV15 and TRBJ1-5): DAMVIQNPRYQVTQFGKPVTLSCSQTLNHNVMYWYQQKSSQAPKLLFHYYDKDFNNEADTPDNFQSRRPNTSFCFLDIRSPGLGDTAMYLCATSRDRVYSNQPQHFGDGTRLSIL.

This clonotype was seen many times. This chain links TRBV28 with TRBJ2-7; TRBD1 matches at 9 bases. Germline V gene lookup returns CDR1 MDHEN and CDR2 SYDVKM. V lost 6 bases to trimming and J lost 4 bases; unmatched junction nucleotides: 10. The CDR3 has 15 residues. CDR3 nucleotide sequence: TGTGCCAGCAGAAGGGCCCTGGACAGGGGATACGAGCAGTACTTC. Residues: CASRRALDRGYEQYF. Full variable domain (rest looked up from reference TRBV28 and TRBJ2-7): DVKVTQSSRYLVKRTGEKVFLECVQDMDHENMFWYRQDPGLGLRLIYFSYDVKMKEKGDIPEGYSVSREKKERFSLILESASTNQTSMYLCASRRALDRGYEQYFGPGTRLTVT.

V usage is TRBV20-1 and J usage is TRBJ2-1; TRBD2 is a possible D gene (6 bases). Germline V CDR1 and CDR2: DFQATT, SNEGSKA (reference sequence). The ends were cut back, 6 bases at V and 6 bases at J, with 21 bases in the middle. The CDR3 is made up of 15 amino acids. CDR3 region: CSARTGTPRVNEQFF. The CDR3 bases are TGCAGTGCCAGAACCGGGACTCCGCGAGTCAATGAGCAGTTCTTC.

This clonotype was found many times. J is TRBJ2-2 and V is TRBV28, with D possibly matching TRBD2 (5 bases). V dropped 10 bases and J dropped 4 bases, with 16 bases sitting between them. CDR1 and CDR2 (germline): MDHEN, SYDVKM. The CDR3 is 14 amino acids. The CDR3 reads CAIGESLGTGELFF. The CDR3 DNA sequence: TGTGCCATCGGGGAGTCTCTGGGCACCGGGGAGCTGTTTTTT. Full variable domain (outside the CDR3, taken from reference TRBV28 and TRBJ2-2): DVKVTQSSRYLVKRTGEKVFLECVQDMDHENMFWYRQDPGLGLRLIYFSYDVKMKEKGDIPEGYSVSREKKERFSLILESASTNQTSMYLCAIGESLGTGELFFGEGSRLTVL.

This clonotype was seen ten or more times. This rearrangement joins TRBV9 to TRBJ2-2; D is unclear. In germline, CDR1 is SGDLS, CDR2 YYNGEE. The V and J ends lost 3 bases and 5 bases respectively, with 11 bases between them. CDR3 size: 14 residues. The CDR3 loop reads CASSGALTTGELFF. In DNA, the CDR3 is TGTGCCAGCAGCGGGGCCCTTACGACCGGGGAGCTGTTTTTT.

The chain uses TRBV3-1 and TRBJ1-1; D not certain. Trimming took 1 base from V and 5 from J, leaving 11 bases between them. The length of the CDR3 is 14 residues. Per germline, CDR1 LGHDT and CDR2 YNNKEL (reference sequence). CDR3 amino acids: CASSQGGGVTEAFF. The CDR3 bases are TGTGCCAGCAGCCAAGGAGGCGGGGTGACTGAAGCTTTCTTT.

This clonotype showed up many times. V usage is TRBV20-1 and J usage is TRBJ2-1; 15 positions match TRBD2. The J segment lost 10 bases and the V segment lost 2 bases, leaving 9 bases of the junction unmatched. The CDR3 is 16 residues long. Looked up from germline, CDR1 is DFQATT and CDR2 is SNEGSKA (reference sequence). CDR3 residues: CSARPRGLAGGLEQFF. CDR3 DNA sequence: TGCAGTGCTAGACCGCGTGGACTAGCGGGAGGGCTGGAGCAGTTCTTC.